This TCR beta chain is drawn from a study of T cells in Graves' hyperthyroidism and ophthalmopathy. It was RNA transcripts that yielded the amplified TCR beta CDR3 regions. HTBI primers were employed in a first-round RT-PCR of the TCR CDR3. A single record per CDR3 protein comes from TCRdb applying MiXCR to the multiplex PCR reads. Among approximately 370,000 distinct CDR3 sequences, 15% were seen once, and the ten largest hold about 30%. Patients between 18 and 65 years old had hyperthyroidism, newly diagnosed and lasting under 2 months. Patients with uncontrolled infections, other autoimmune diseases, pregnancy or lactation were excluded. The CDR3 spans 15 residues. Germline CDR1 and CDR2: DFQATT and SNEGSKA (reference sequence). Trimming stripped 0 bases from V and 3 bases from J, with 15 bases between. Regarding the study as a whole: Among thyroid clonotypes expanded above 0.001, most also appeared in blood.

Only a few counts were recorded for this clonotype. Its antigen is currently unknown. The source of this sequence is a woman in her twenties or thirties with Graves' hyperthyroidism. This chain connects TRBV20-1 to TRBJ2-7, with a tentative D call TRBD1 (6 bases). Sequenced material: blood. The CDR3 is CSARDLRQGNYEQYF. The DNA for the CDR3 is TGCAGTGCTAGAGATCTACGGCAGGGGAACTACGAGCAGTACTTC.